The entry below gives a single T cell receptor beta chain sequence along with its context. What it binds is not known. There were only Caucasian adults among the donors, and all lived in Nashville, Tennessee. CDR3 length: 13 residues. The germline V and J ends were trimmed by 7 bases and 7 bases, with 15 bases remaining between them. Germline values: CDR1 SGHRS, CDR2 YFSETQ. TCRdb's table, derived via immunoSEQ multiplex PCR, lists solely in-frame clones and lacks some. The sample has more than 1 million clones; 75% to 80% are singletons. This record belongs to a study of shared clonotypes between healthy human individuals. Study as a whole: The cohort comprised a couple of women and three men. Their ages spanned 18 to 49 years. Researchers assigned three CD4 naive, three CD4 memory, two CD8 naive and one CD8 memory plate to each donor. General study findings and limits: Several donors shared 5% to 5.5% of their naive CD4 clonotypes.

The V and J genes are TRBV5-1 and TRBJ2-1, with D maybe TRBD2 (6 bases). The sequence derives from a man aged 18 to 30 in good health. Some clones in this sample may be carry-over from other donors' samples. The source material was memory CD4+ T cells from PBMCs. Subset denoted: CD45RA-negative fraction. The DNA of the CDR3 is TGCGCCAGCGGATCCGGGACTTTAAATGAGCAGTTCTTC. This gives the protein CASGSGTLNEQFF.